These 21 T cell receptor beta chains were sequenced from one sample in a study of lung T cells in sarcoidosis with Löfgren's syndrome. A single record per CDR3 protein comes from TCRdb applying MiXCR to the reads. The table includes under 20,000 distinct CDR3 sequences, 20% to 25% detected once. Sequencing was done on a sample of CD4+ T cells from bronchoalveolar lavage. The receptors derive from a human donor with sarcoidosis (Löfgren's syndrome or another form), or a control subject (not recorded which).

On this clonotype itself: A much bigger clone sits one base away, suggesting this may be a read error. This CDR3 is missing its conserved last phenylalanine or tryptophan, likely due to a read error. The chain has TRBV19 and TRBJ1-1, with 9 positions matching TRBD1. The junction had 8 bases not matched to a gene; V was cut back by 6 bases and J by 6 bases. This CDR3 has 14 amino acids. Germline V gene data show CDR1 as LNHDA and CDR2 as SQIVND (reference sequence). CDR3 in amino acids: CASRTQGAPSEAFL. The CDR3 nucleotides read TGTGCCAGTAGGACACAGGGGGCTCCTTCTGAAGCTTTCCTT.

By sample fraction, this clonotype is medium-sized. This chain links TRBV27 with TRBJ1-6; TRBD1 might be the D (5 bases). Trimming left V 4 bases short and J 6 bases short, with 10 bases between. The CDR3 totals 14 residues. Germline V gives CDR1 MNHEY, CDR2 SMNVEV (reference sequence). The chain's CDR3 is CASSSGRLNSPLHF. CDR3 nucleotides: TGTGCCAGCAGTTCGGGACGCCTTAATTCACCCCTCCACTTT.

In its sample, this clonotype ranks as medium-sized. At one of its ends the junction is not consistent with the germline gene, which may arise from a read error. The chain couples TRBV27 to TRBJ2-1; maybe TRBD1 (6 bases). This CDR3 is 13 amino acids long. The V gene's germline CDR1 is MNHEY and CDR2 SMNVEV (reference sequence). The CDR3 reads CASSRGHPNPLVF. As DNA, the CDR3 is TGTGCCAGCAGTAGGGGACACCCCAACCCTCTTGTCTTC.

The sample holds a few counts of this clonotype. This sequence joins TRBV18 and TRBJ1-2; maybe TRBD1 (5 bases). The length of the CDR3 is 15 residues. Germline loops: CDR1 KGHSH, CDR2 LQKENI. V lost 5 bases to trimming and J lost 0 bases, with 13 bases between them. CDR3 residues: CASSGAAGPNYGYTF. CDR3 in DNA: TGTGCCAGCTCAGGGGCCGCGGGACCTAACTATGGCTACACCTTC.

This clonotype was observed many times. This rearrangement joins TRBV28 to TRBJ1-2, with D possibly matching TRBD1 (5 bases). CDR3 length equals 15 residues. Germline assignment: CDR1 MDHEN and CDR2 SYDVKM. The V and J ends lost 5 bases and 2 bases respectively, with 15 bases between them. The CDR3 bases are TGTGCCAGCAGTCGACAGTCCTCCGCCAACTATGGCTACACCTTC. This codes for CASSRQSSANYGYTF.

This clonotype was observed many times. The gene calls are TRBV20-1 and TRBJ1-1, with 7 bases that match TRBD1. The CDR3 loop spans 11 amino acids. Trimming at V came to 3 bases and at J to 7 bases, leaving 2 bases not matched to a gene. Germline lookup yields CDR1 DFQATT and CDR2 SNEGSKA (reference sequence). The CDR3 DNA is TGCAGTGCTAGTGGGACAGATGAAGCTTTCTTT. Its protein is CSASGTDEAFF.

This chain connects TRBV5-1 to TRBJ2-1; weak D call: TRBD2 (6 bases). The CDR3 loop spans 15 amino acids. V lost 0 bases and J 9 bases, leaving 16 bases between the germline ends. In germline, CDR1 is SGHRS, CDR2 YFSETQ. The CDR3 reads CASSLEGLKTGEQFF. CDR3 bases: TGCGCCAGCAGCTTGGAGGGACTTAAGACGGGTGAGCAGTTCTTC. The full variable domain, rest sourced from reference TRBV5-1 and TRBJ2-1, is KAGVTQTPRYLIKTRGQQVTLSCSPISGHRSVSWYQQTPGQGLQFLFEYFSETQRNKGNFPGRFSGRQFSNSRSEMNVSTLELGDSALYLCASSLEGLKTGEQFFGPGTRLTVL.

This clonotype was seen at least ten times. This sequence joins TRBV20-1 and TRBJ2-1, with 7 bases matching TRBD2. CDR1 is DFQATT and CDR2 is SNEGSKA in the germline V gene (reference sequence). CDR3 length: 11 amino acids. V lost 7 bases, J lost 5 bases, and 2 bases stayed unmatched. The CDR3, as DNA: TGCAGTGGGGGGGGAAACAATGAGCAGTTCTTC. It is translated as CSGGGNNEQFF.

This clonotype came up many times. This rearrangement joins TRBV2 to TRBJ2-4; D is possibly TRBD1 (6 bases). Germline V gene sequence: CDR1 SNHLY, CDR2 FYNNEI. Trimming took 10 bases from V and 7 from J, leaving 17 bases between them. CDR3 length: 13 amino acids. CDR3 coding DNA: TGTGCCACCTCCGGGACACAAGGGAACATTCAGTACTTC. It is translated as CATSGTQGNIQYF.

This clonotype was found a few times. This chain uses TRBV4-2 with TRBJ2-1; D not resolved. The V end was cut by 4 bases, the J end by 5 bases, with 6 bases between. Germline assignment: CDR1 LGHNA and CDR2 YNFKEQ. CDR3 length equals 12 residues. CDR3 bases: TGTGCCAGCAGCCTATTGGACAATGAGCAGTTCTTC. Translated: CASSLLDNEQFF.

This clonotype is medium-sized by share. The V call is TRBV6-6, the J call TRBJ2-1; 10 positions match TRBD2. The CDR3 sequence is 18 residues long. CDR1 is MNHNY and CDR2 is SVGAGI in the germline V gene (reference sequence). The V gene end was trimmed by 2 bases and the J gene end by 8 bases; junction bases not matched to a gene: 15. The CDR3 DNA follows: TGTGCCAGCAGTTACGGAGCGGGAGGGCCCAAGGACTTGCATGAGCAGTTCTTC. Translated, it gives CASSYGAGGPKDLHEQFF.

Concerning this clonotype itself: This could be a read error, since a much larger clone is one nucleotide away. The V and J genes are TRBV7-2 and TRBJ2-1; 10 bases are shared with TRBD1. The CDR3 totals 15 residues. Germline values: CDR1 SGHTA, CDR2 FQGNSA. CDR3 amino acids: CASSLGQGKLNEQLF. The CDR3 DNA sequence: TGTGCCAGCAGCTTGGGACAGGGGAAACTCAATGAGCAGCTCTTC.

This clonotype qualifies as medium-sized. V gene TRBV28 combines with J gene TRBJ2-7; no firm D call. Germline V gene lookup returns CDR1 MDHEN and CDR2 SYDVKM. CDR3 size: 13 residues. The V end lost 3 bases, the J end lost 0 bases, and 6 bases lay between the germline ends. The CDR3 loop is CASSFRVSYEQYF. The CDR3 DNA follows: TGTGCCAGCAGTTTTCGGGTCTCCTACGAGCAGTACTTC. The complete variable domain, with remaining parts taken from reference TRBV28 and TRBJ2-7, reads DVKVTQSSRYLVKRTGEKVFLECVQDMDHENMFWYRQDPGLGLRLIYFSYDVKMKEKGDIPEGYSVSREKKERFSLILESASTNQTSMYLCASSFRVSYEQYFGPGTRLTVT.

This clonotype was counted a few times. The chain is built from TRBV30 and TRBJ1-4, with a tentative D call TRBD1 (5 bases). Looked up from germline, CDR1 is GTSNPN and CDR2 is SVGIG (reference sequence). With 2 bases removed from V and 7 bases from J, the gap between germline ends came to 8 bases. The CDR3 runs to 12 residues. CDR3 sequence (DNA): TGTGCCTGGAGTCGACAGCTTGAAAAACTGTTTTTT. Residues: CAWSRQLEKLFF.

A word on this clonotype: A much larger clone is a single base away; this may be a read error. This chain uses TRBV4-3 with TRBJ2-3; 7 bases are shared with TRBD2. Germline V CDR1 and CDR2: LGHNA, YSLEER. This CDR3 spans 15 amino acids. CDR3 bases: TGCGCCAGCAGTCCGACTTGCGGGAGCATAGATACGCAGTATTTT. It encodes CASSPTCGSIDTQYF.

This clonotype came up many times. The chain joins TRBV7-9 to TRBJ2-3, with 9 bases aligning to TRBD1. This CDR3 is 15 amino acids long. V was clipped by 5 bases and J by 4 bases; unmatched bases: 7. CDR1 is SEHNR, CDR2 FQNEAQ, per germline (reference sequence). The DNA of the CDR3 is TGTGCCAGCAGCCGGACAGGGGAGTGGGCAGATACGCAGTATTTT. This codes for CASSRTGEWADTQYF.

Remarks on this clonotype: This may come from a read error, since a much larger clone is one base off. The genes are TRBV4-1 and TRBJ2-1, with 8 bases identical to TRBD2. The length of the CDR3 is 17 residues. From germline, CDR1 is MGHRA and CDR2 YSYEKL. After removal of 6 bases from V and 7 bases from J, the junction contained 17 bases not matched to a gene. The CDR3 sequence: CASRLSGLVGVGNEQFF. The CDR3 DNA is TGCGCCAGCAGACTCTCGGGACTAGTGGGAGTGGGGAATGAGCAGTTCTTC.

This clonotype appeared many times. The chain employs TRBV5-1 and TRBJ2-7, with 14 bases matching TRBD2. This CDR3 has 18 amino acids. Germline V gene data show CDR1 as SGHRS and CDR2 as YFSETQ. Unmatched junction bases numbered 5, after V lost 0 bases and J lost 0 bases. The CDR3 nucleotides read TGCGCCAGCAGCTTGGGGGGACTAGCGGGAGCGAGCTCCTACGAGCAGTACTTC. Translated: CASSLGGLAGASSYEQYF.

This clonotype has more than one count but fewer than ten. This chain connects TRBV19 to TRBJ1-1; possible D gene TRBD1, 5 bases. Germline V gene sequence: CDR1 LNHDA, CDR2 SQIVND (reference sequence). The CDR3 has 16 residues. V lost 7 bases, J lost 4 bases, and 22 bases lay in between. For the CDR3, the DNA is TGTGCCAGTACCCGACGAGGACTGGGGCAGGGCACTGAAGCTTTCTTT. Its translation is CASTRRGLGQGTEAFF.

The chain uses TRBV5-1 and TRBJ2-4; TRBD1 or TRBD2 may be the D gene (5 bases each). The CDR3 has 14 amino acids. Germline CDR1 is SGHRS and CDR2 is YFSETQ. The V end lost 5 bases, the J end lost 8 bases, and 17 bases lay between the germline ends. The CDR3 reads CASSPGTQKHIQYF. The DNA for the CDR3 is TGCGCCAGCAGTCCCGGGACCCAGAAGCACATTCAGTACTTC.

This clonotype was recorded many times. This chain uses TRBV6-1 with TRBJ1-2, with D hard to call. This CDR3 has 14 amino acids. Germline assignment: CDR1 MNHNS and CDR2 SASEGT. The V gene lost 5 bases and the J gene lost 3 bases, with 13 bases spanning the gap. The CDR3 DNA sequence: TGTGCCAGCAGTTATGTGTCCGGAGACTATGGCTACACCTTC. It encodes CASSYVSGDYGYTF.